Detailed here is one TCR beta chain. What it binds is not known. At one end the junction does not follow the germline gene, possibly because of a read error. This CDR3 is 13 amino acids long. Germline V gives CDR1 SGHTA, CDR2 FQGTGA. This entry belongs to a study of T cells in narcolepsy. Findings and limits, study-wide: Reportedly, autoreactive clonotypes were serially detected in patients' blood but not controls'.

The table came from immunoSEQ multiplex PCR; TCRdb's copy has only in-frame clones and leaves some out. The sample consists of tens of thousands of clones, 80% to 85% of them appearing once. This receptor was obtained from a human donor with narcolepsy. The chain combines TRBV7-3 with TRBJ2-1; a weak D match, TRBD2 (6 bases). Sequencing was performed on CD45RA- memory CD4+ T cells from PBMCs. CDR3 bases: TGTGCCAGCAGCCTAACGGAGGGCAATGAGCAGTTCTTC. Its translation: CASSLTEGNEQFF.